A selection of T cell receptor beta chains follows, all from one sample in a study of vaccination effects on CD4 cells after COVID-19. Sequencing used immunoSEQ multiplex PCR; TCRdb keeps in-frame clones, though not all of them. The table lists around 79,000 clones, 60% to 85% of them singletons. No antigens are known for them. Sequenced here: CD4+ T cells from PBMCs cultured with SARS-CoV-2 spike peptides, sampled before COVID-19 vaccination. The receptors originated from a human donor who received a COVID-19 vaccine. Each CDR3 is given with its conserved first and last residue. Each record gives: V gene, clone size, J gene, D gene, CDR3 DNA, CDR3 protein. The D gene is left open where the match is weak. Clone size is stated in some rows and not others, as once, few, many or a class when expanded.

TRBV18	-	TRBJ1-1	TRBD1	TGTGCCAGCTCACCCCGGGACAGAACCAAGAACACTGAAGCTTTCTTT	CASSPRDRTKNTEAFF
TRBV28	-	TRBJ2-1	TRBD2	TGTGCCAGCCGTTTTTTGGGACTAGCGGGGTTCAATGAGCAGTTCTTC	CASRFLGLAGFNEQFF
TRBV2	once	TRBJ2-4	-	TGTGCCAGCAGTGCCGGACCGATTCAGTACTTC	CASSAGPIQYF
TRBV19	-	TRBJ1-2	-	TGTGCCAGTACTTTCGGCCTCCCTAACTATGGCTACACCTTC	CASTFGLPNYGYTF
TRBV18	-	TRBJ2-3	-	TGTGCCAGCTCATTTACACGGGCTACTTCAGATACGCAGTATTTT	CASSFTRATSDTQYF
TRBV19	-	TRBJ1-6	-	TGTGCCAGTGCAGGGCGGAGCTCCTATAATTCACCCCTCCACTTT	CASAGRSSYNSPLHF
TRBV5-1	-	TRBJ2-1	-	TGCGCCAGCAGCTTGGGAGAGGGGGTGTACAATGAGCAGTTCTTC	CASSLGEGVYNEQFF
TRBV19	once	TRBJ2-5	TRBD1	TGTGCCAGTAGCCCCGGGACAGGGGGCGCCGGGAAGACCCAGTACTTC	CASSPGTGGAGKTQYF
TRBV5-1	-	TRBJ2-5	-	TGCGCCAGCAGCTTGTGGCAGGGGCGACAAGAGACCCAGTACTTC	CASSLWQGRQETQYF
TRBV10-2	-	TRBJ1-2	-	TGCGCCAGCAGTGACCCGGGGGGGCGTACGACCAAATATGGCTACACCTTC	CASSDPGGRTTKYGYTF
TRBV18	-	TRBJ1-1	-	TGTGCCAGCTCAGGAGGCTGGAACACTGAAGCTTTCTTT	CASSGGWNTEAFF
TRBV11-2	-	TRBJ1-5	-	TGTGCCAGCAGCTTAGGGGGGAGAGGGAGCAATCAGCCCCAGCATTTT	CASSLGGRGSNQPQHF
TRBV6-2/TRBV6-3	once	TRBJ2-6	TRBD1	TGTGCCAGCAGTTACTCGGGACAGCGCTCTGGGGCCAACGTCCTGACTTTC	CASSYSGQRSGANVLTF
TRBV7-9	-	TRBJ1-1	TRBD1	TGTGCCAGCAGCCTTATAGGACAGGGGGGTGAAGCTTTCTTT	CASSLIGQGGEAFF
TRBV7-3	-	TRBJ2-3	TRBD1	TGTGCCAGCAGCAGAATAGACAGGGGGACAGATACGCAGTATTTT	CASSRIDRGTDTQYF
TRBV14	-	TRBJ1-2	-	TGTGCCAGCAGCCCTAATAGATCCCCAGGGGGCTACACCTTC	CASSPNRSPGGYTF
TRBV5-4	few	TRBJ2-3	TRBD1	TGTGCCAGCAGTATAACCACAGGGGCCGCGATCACAGATACGCAGTATTTT	CASSITTGAAITDTQYF
TRBV30	-	TRBJ2-4	-	TGTGCCTGGAAACCCCGGGGGACCAAAAACATTCAGTACTTC	CAWKPRGTKNIQYF
TRBV24-1	-	TRBJ1-2	-	TGTGCCACCAGTGACCTAGTTGGCTACACCTTC	CATSDLVGYTF
TRBV7-8	-	TRBJ1-2	-	TGTGCCAGCAGCCACGGGCTGGGCTATGGCTACACCTTC	CASSHGLGYGYTF
TRBV5-1	-	TRBJ2-6	-	TGCGCCAGCAGCGAAGGACACGCCGGAGGGGCCAACGTCCTGACTTTC	CASSEGHAGGANVLTF
TRBV24-1	-	TRBJ1-1	-	TGTGCCACCAGTTTATCGGGGATGAACACTGAAGCTTTCTTT	CATSLSGMNTEAFF
TRBV18	-	TRBJ2-5	-	TGTGCCAGCTCACCACAAAGCCAAGAGACCCAGTACTTC	CASSPQSQETQYF
TRBV24-1	-	TRBJ2-3	TRBD2	TGTGCCACCAGTGATCCCTTGGGGCTAGCGGAGACAGATACGCAGTATTTT	CATSDPLGLAETDTQYF
TRBV19	-	TRBJ2-1	TRBD1	TGTGCCAGTAGACGGGACAGGGGGGAGAACAATGAGCAGTTCTTC	CASRRDRGENNEQFF
TRBV24-1	once	TRBJ2-5	-	TGTGCCACCAGTGATTTGCGGGGCGTAGAGACCCAGTACTTC	CATSDLRGVETQYF
TRBV6-5	-	TRBJ2-3	TRBD1	TGTGCCAGCAGGACAGGGGCCAGCACAGATACGCAGTATTTT	CASRTGASTDTQYF
TRBV2	-	TRBJ2-2	TRBD2	TGTGCCAGCAGTTCCAGCGGGGGCCCGAACACCGGGGAGCTGTTTTTT	CASSSSGGPNTGELFF
TRBV9	few	TRBJ1-4	-	TGTGCCAGCAGCCCAGGTGGAAATGAAAAACTGTTTTTT	CASSPGGNEKLFF
TRBV6-4	few	TRBJ1-1	-	TGTGCCAGCAGAAATACACGGAACACTGAAGCTTTCTTT	CASRNTRNTEAFF
TRBV7-2	-	TRBJ1-5	-	TGTGCCAGCACCCTACACTCAGGGATTGGGCAGCCCCAGCATTTT	CASTLHSGIGQPQHF
TRBV7-9	-	TRBJ1-2	-	TGTGCCAGCAGCTTATCCCCGAGTGGTGGCTACACCTTC	CASSLSPSGGYTF
TRBV28	few	TRBJ1-2	-	TGTGCCAGCAGTTTATGGTCGGGGGAATGGGGCTACACCTTC	CASSLWSGEWGYTF
TRBV2	few	TRBJ2-3	-	TGTGCCAGCAGTGCGACGTCAGATACGCAGTATTTT	CASSATSDTQYF
TRBV4-3	-	TRBJ1-4	-	TGCGCCAGCAGCCAAAGGGTCAGGGCAACTAATGAAAAACTGTTTTTT	CASSQRVRATNEKLFF
TRBV11-2	-	TRBJ1-6	-	TGTGCCAGCAGCTTACGGACTCTTAGTAATTCACCCCTCCACTTT	CASSLRTLSNSPLHF
TRBV7-8	-	TRBJ2-1	TRBD2	TGTGCCACCCGGACTAGGTACCTCTCCTACAATGAGCAGTTCTTC	CATRTRYLSYNEQFF
TRBV19	few	TRBJ1-4	-	TGTGCCAGTAGTATTGGGGGACCCGTTGGTGAAAAACTGTTTTTT	CASSIGGPVGEKLFF
TRBV29-1	-	TRBJ1-2	-	TGCAGCGTTTTCACTAGGCGGGATGGCTACACCTTC	CSVFTRRDGYTF
TRBV30	-	TRBJ1-4	-	TGTGCCTGGAGTACAAGGGGGGAGGATGAAAAACTGTTTTTT	CAWSTRGEDEKLFF
TRBV6-5	-	TRBJ1-1	-	TGTGCCAGCAAAGGGTTAACTGAAGCTTTCTTT	CASKGLTEAFF
TRBV6-4	-	TRBJ2-2	-	TGTGCCAGCAGACAGGAGAACACCGGGGAGCTGTTTTTT	CASRQENTGELFF